Listed here is a single T cell receptor beta chain. Its matching antigen is unknown. This sample was included in a study of cytomegalovirus exposure and HLA in healthy donors. Overall study: Sequencing of 180 million or so T cells in an earlier analysis found 90 million to 120 million unique TCR beta sequences. Study-wide results and limits: When analyzed later, the rates of TCR association showed variation by HLA locus, with DRB1 the most and HLA-C the fewest. Altogether, 164 TCR beta chains were recorded as cytomegalovirus-associated.

The PCR employed 60 Vbeta primers together with 13 Jbeta primers. The method was immunoSEQ multiplex PCR; TCRdb's version includes in-frame clones alone and lacks a portion of them. Among 80,000 to 100,000 clones, 77% were seen once, and the ten largest hold under 7.5%. V gave up 3 bases and J gave up 0 bases; unmatched junction bases: 7. The CDR3 has 17 amino acids. Germline V gene sequence: CDR1 LNHDA, CDR2 SQIVND (reference sequence). The TCR comes from a middle-aged man in good health and CMV-seropositive. The chain carries TRBV19 and TRBJ1-5, with 8 bases lining up with TRBD1. The sample consisted of PBMCs. CDR3 sequence reads: CASSIQGQVYSNQPQHF. Written as DNA, the CDR3 is TGTGCCAGTAGTATCCAGGGACAGGTTTATAGCAATCAGCCCCAGCATTTT.